The entry below gives a single T cell receptor beta chain sequence along with its context. This entry belongs to a study of control samples from healthy donors and cancer patients. The length of the CDR3 is 13 residues. Germline assignment: CDR1 MNHEY and CDR2 SVGEGT. The V and J ends lost 6 bases and 5 bases respectively, with 13 bases between them. Sequencing used immunoSEQ multiplex PCR; TCRdb keeps in-frame clones, though not all of them. The table records about 120,000 clones, around 89% of them present only once. The receptor's source is a man in his fifties or sixties in good health. V gene TRBV6-2 or TRBV6-3 combines with J gene TRBJ1-1; tentatively, D is TRBD1 (5 bases). Sequencing input: blood. Here the CDR3 reads CASSPTGVTEAFF. The CDR3 nucleotides are TGTGCCAGCAGCCCCACGGGGGTTACTGAAGCTTTCTTT.